This note documents a single T cell receptor beta chain sequence. The data derive from a study of CD8+CD57+ T cells in acquired aplastic anemia. This CDR3 is 15 amino acids long. Trimming took 0 bases from V and 5 from J; bases not matched to a gene: 5. Germline V gene sequence: CDR1 MGHRA, CDR2 YSYEKL. The use of genomic DNA as template underpinned the TCR beta VDJ and CDR3 profiling. A single record per CDR3 protein comes from TCRdb applying MiXCR to the reads. The table lists some 200,000 distinct CDR3 sequences, 61% of them singletons. The rearrangement uses TRBV4-1 and TRBJ2-3; TRBD2 matches 7 bases. This receptor was taken from a human donor in good health. Sequenced material: sorted CD4+, CD8+, or CD8+CD57+ T cells (not recorded which) from PBMCs. The CDR3 DNA sequence: TGCGCCAGCAGCCAAGATGGGGGGGGGGGAGATACGCAGTATTTT. Amino acids: CASSQDGGGGDTQYF.